The rows below give T cell receptor beta chains drawn from one sample of a study of Ad26.COV2.S vaccination and SARS-CoV-2 variants. Clones were read by immunoSEQ multiplex PCR, and TCRdb kept only the in-frame ones, dropping some. The data hold about 350,000 clones, with 85% observed a single time. Sequencing was performed on peripheral blood, taken in a trial of Ad26.COV2.S vaccine versus placebo. The source of these receptors is a person between 18 and 65 years old who received the Ad26.COV2.S COVID-19 vaccine or a placebo. Both conserved end residues are part of each CDR3. The D gene is left open where the match is weak. For some rows the clone size is stated as once, few or many, or as a class when expanded; others skip it.

>TRBJ2-3|.|TRBV19|TRBD2
TGTGCCAGTAGTTCCCTAGCGGGGGTATCGCAGTATTTT
CASSSLAGVSQYF
>TRBJ2-1|.|TRBV6-2/TRBV6-3|TRBD1
TGTGCCAGCAGTTACTCTGACAGGGGGCTTGGCAATGAGCAGTTCTTC
CASSYSDRGLGNEQFF
>TRBJ1-1|.|TRBV27|.
TGTGCCAGCAGTTTAATGGGGGCTAGGTTGGCTGAAGCTTTCTTT
CASSLMGARLAEAFF
>TRBJ1-3|.|TRBV18|.
TGTGCCAGCTCACCGCAAACCTCGAGCTCTGGAAACACCATATATTTT
CASSPQTSSSGNTIYF
>TRBJ2-3|.|TRBV24-1|TRBD2
TGTGCCACCGCTAGCGGGAGCACAGATACGCAGTATTTT
CATASGSTDTQYF
>TRBJ2-1|.|TRBV24-1|TRBD2
TGTGCCACCGGGGTCGGGACTACCCCCAATGAGCAGTTCTTC
CATGVGTTPNEQFF
>TRBJ2-7|.|TRBV9|.
TGTGCCAGCAGCGTAGCAGCGGTAAGCTCCTACGAGCAGTACTTC
CASSVAAVSSYEQYF
>TRBJ2-1|once|TRBV9|TRBD1
TGTGCCAGCAGCGCCGGGACAGGGTTTGAGCAGTTCTTC
CASSAGTGFEQFF
>TRBJ2-1|.|TRBV11-3|.
TGTGCCAGCAGCCCCAGGGGAGATAGCTCCTACAATGAGCAGTTCTTC
CASSPRGDSSYNEQFF
>TRBJ2-7|.|TRBV7-2|.
TGTGCCAGCAGCTTAGCGCTAACCCGCGAGCAGTACTTC
CASSLALTREQYF
>TRBJ2-1|.|TRBV27|TRBD2
TGTGCCAGCAGGAATAGCGGGAGCTACAATGAGCAGTTCTTC
CASRNSGSYNEQFF
>TRBJ1-5|.|TRBV7-9|.
TGTGCCAGCAGCTTAGGCGGGGATGGTCAGCCCCAGCATTTT
CASSLGGDGQPQHF
>TRBJ2-5|.|TRBV11-2|TRBD2
TGTGCCAGCAGCCCGGGACTAGCGGGGGGCTGGACCCAGTACTTC
CASSPGLAGGWTQYF
>TRBJ2-2|.|TRBV19|TRBD2
TGTGCCAGTGGCCTCTCGAGACTAGCGGGGGGCCTTGAACCCGGGGAGCTGTTTTTT
CASGLSRLAGGLEPGELFF
>TRBJ2-1|.|TRBV30|.
TGTGCCTGGGGGGGCCAGGGCGGCAATGAGCAGTTCTTC
CAWGGQGGNEQFF
>TRBJ2-7|.|TRBV7-2|.
TGTGCCACCAAGACCGCAACGGGAGTGCTCTACGAGCAGTACTTC
CATKTATGVLYEQYF
>TRBJ2-1|.|TRBV6-5|.
TGTGCCAGCACCCCGCGGAGCTCCTACAATGAGCAGTTCTTC
CASTPRSSYNEQFF